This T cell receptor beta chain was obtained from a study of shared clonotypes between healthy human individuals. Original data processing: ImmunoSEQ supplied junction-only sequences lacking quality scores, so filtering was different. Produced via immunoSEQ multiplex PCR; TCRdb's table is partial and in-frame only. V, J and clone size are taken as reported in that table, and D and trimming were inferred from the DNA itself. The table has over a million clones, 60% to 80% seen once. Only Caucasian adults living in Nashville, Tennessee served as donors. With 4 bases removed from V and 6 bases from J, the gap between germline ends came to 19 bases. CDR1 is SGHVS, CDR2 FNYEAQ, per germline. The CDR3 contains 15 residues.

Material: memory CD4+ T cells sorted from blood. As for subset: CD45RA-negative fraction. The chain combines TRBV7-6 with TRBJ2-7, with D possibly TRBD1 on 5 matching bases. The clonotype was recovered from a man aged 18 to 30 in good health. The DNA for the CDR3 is TGTGCCAGCAGCTCCCAATGGGGCTCTGATCCCGAGCAGTACTTC. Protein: CASSSQWGSDPEQYF.